The source of this T cell receptor (beta chain) is a study of blood T cell repertoires in COVID-19. On the study more broadly: The analysed material was cDNA or gDNA that came from T cells, B-cell-depleted T cells, or PBMCs.

Data came from immunoSEQ multiplex PCR; TCRdb stores just in-frame clones and leaves some out. This table has about 440,000 clones, nearly 90% appearing once. The study recruited people aged roughly 18 to 100 years across roughly 25 US areas. Allocation to cohorts depended on clinical history reported by the participants. The germline V gene has CDR1 MNHNS and CDR2 SASEGT. This CDR3 spans 15 amino acids. Trimming took off 3 bases at V and 1 base at J, with 13 bases between the two ends. The sequencing input was PBMCs or T cells enriched from blood (not recorded which). The V call is TRBV6-1, the J call TRBJ2-7; D possibly corresponds to TRBD1 (6 bases). The receptor was derived from a young woman with acute COVID-19. CDR3 protein: CASSDWGQSSYEQYF. As DNA, the CDR3 is TGTGCCAGCAGTGATTGGGGGCAGAGTTCCTACGAGCAGTACTTC.